The following is a T cell receptor beta chain sequence with its context. Data came from immunoSEQ multiplex PCR; TCRdb stores just in-frame clones and leaves some out. The sample includes roughly 200,000 clones, just under 90% seen only once; the top ten take roughly 1.2%. The data are from a study of blood T cell repertoires in COVID-19. Background on the study: Specimens from acute and convalescent COVID-19 originated in the United States, Italy and Spain.

Cohort 3 donors were reported recovered after two negative PCRs, clearance, or symptom resolution. Sequenced input: PBMCs or T cells enriched from blood (not recorded which). The source of this sequence is a man aged 25-45 years who had recovered from COVID-19.

The CDR3 is CASSPQGYSPLHF. The CDR3 DNA is TGTGCCAGCAGCCCTCAGGGTTATTCACCCCTCCACTTT. The chain combines TRBV6-2 or TRBV6-3 with TRBJ1-6, with D possibly matching TRBD1 (5 bases). The CDR3 is made up of 13 amino acids. Germline-derived CDR1 and CDR2 are MNHEY and SVGEGT. V was cut by 6 bases and J by 8 bases, with 11 bases left in between.